Many counts were recorded for the clone carrying this TCR beta chain. Attachment of unique molecular identifiers to individual cDNA molecules was performed. TCRdb itself ran the 5' RACE reads through MiXCR, one entry per CDR3 protein. Of approximately 76,000 distinct CDR3 sequences detected, 10% to 12% appear once; the ten largest clones hold over 3.5%. Germline loops: CDR1 ENHRY, CDR2 SYGVKD. The CDR3 length is 18 residues. Germline trimming cut 2 bases from V and 0 bases from J; bases unmatched to any gene: 11. This entry is derived from a study of early T cells in non-severe SARS-CoV-2 infection. On the study more broadly: Sequencing targeted bulk RNA from unsorted whole blood, leaving chains unpaired.

The sequence was collected from an adult who was a healthcare worker with PCR-confirmed SARS-CoV-2 infection or an uninfected control (not recorded which). This sequence joins TRBV10-3 and TRBJ1-2; TRBD1 agrees at 8 bases. The specimen sequenced was whole blood. The CDR3 loop is CAISEDGGTGLTNYGYTF. CDR3 DNA: TGTGCCATCAGTGAGGACGGGGGGACAGGTCTCACTAACTATGGCTACACCTTC.